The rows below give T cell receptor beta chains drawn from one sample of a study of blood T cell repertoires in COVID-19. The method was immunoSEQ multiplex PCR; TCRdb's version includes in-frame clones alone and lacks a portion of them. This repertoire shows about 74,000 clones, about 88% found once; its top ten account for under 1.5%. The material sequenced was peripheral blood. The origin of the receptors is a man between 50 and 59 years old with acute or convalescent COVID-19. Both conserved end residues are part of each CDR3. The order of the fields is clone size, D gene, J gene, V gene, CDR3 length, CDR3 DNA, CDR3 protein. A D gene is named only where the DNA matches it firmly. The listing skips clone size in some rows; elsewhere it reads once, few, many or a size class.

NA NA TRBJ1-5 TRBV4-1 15 TGCGCCAGCAGCCAAACGTTAGTTAGCAATCAGCCCCAGCATTTT CASSQTLVSNQPQHF
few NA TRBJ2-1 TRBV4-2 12 TGTGCCAGCAGCCAAGCCCTCGATGAGCAGTTCTTC CASSQALDEQFF
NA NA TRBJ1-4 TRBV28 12 TGTGCCAGCAGTACCGGGAGGCCAAAACTGTTTTTT CASSTGRPKLFF
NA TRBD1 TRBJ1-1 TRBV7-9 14 TGTGCCAGCAGACCGACAGGGGCCGGGGCTGAAGCTTTCTTT CASRPTGAGAEAFF
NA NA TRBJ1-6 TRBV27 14 TGTGCCAGCAGTTTAGCGCTACCGAATTCACCCCTCCACTTT CASSLALPNSPLHF
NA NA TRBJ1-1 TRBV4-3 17 TGCGCCAGCAGCGTCGGCTCCGCGGGCATCGGAGTCACTGAAGCTTTCTTT CASSVGSAGIGVTEAFF
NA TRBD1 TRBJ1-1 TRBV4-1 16 TGCGCCAGCAGCCAAGACCCCAGGGGGCCGGGCACTGAAGCTTTCTTT CASSQDPRGPGTEAFF
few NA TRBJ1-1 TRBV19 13 TGTGCCAGTAGTATTAAAGTCGGCACTGAAGCTTTCTTT CASSIKVGTEAFF
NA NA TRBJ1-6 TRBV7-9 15 TGTGCCAGCAGCTTAAATTCACAGAGTAATTCACCCCTCCACTTT CASSLNSQSNSPLHF
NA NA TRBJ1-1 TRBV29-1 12 TGCAGCGCCCTATTAGGAGTTACTGAAGCTTTCTTT CSALLGVTEAFF
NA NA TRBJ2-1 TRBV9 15 TGTGCCAGCAGCGTAGCGCGGGGGCCCACTCATGAGCAGTTCTTC CASSVARGPTHEQFF
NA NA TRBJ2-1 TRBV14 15 TGTGCCAGCAACGACCCCTGGGCCCCGAACAATGAGCAGTTCTTC CASNDPWAPNNEQFF
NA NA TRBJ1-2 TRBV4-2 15 TGTGCCAGCAGCCAAGGCACGACAGGAAACTATGGCTACACCTTC CASSQGTTGNYGYTF
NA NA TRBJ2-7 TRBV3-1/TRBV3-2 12 TGTGCCAGCAGCCAAGAAAACAGCGGCCAACGCTTC CASSQENSGQRF
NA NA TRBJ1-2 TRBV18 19 TGTGCCAGCTCACGGGAAGGGGCCTCCGTTCCTCAGCTTGGGTATGGCTACACCTTC CASSREGASVPQLGYGYTF
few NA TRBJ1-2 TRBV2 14 TGTGCCAGCAGTGCGCTGTCTCCTAGCTATGGCTACACCTTC CASSALSPSYGYTF
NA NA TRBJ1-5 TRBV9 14 TGTGCCAGCAGCGCGGGGGAGGGTAGGCAGCCCCAGCATTTT CASSAGEGRQPQHF
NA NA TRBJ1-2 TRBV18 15 TGTGCCAGCTCACCCTTGACCGGGGATAACTATGGCTACACCTTC CASSPLTGDNYGYTF
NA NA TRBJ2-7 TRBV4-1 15 TGCGCCAGCAGCCAAGTATTACCGGGAGCAGGCGAGCAGTACTTC CASSQVLPGAGEQYF
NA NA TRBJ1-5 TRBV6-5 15 TGTGCCAGCAGTATGGGGGCAGGGGCTGGTCAGCCCCAGCATTTT CASSMGAGAGQPQHF
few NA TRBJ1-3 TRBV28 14 TGTGCCAGCAGTCCAGGGTGGTCTGGAAACACCATATATTTT CASSPGWSGNTIYF
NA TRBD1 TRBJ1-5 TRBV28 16 TGTGCCAGCAGTTTATGGGACAGGGGAAAAAATCAGCCCCAGCATTTT CASSLWDRGKNQPQHF
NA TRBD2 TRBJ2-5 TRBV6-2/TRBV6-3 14 TGTGCCAGCAGTTACTCGGGGACTAGCGAGACCCAGTACTTC CASSYSGTSETQYF
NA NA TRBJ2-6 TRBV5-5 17 TGTGCCAGCAGCCAAGCTCGGGGAGAGGCTGGGGCCAACGTCCTGACTTTC CASSQARGEAGANVLTF
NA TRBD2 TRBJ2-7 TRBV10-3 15 TGTGCCATCAGTGGGGAGGGACTTATATTCTACGAGCAGTACTTC CAISGEGLIFYEQYF
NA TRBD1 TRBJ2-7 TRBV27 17 TGTGCCAGCAGTTCACTTCTTGACAGGGCTAGCTCCTACGAGCAGTACTTC CASSSLLDRASSYEQYF
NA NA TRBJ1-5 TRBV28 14 TGTGCCAGCAGTTTTCCAGGGAGCAATCAGCCCCAGCATTTT CASSFPGSNQPQHF
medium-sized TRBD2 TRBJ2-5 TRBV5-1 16 TGCGCCAGCAGCGCCGGTGGGAGCGGGGGGACAGAGACCCAGTACTTC CASSAGGSGGTETQYF
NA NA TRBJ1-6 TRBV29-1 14 TGCAGCGTACGGGATAGCTCCTATAATTCACCCCTCCACTTT CSVRDSSYNSPLHF
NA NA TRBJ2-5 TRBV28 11 TGTGCCAGCAGTCTTCGGGAGACCCAGTACTTC CASSLRETQYF
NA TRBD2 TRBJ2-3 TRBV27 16 TGTGCCAGCAGTACCCGGGACTATCATAGCACAGATACGCAGTATTTT CASSTRDYHSTDTQYF
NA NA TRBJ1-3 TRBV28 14 TGTGCCAGCAGTTTACCCCTCGGCCAGGGCTTTATATATTTT CASSLPLGQGFIYF
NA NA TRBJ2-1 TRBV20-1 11 TGCAGTGCTAGACTATACAATGAGCAGTTCTTC CSARLYNEQFF
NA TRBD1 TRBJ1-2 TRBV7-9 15 TGTGCCAGCAGCCGACAGGGGCCCCTAAACTATGGCTACACCTTC CASSRQGPLNYGYTF
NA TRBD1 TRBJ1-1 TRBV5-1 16 TGCGCCAGCAGCTTGAATTGGGGACAGGCGAACACTGAAGCTTTCTTT CASSLNWGQANTEAFF
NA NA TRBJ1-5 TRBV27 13 TGTGCCAGCGCTCCGGGTGTAGATCAGCCCCAGCATTTT CASAPGVDQPQHF
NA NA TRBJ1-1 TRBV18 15 TGTGCCAGTGCCGCCAGTCAGATTTTGAACACTGAAGCTTTCTTT CASAASQILNTEAFF
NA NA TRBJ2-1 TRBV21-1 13 TGTGCCAGCAGCACCTCTAGTGGAAATGAGCAGTTCTTC CASSTSSGNEQFF
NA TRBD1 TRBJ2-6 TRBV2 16 TGTGCCAGCAGTAACCCAGGGGGCAGTGGGGCCAACGTCCTGACTTTC CASSNPGGSGANVLTF
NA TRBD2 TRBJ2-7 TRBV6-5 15 TGTGCCAGCAGTCCGAGCGGGAGGTCCCGTGGGGAGCAGTACTTC CASSPSGRSRGEQYF
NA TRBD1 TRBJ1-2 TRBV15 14 TGTGCCACCAGCACAAACCGGGACAGCTATGGCTACACCTTC CATSTNRDSYGYTF
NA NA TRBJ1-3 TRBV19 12 TGTGCCAGTAGTTTTGGCGGAAACACCATATATTTT CASSFGGNTIYF
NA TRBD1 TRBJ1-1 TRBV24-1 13 TGTGCCACCAGAGGACAGGGACCAACTGAAGCTTTCTTT CATRGQGPTEAFF
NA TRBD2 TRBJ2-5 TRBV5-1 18 TGCGCCAGCAGCCCCGGGACTAGCGGGAGGGCCCTGGGGGAGACCCAGTACTTC CASSPGTSGRALGETQYF
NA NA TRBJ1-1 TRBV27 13 TGTGCCAGCAGTTCCGGGGTGGGCACTGAAGCTTTCTTT CASSSGVGTEAFF
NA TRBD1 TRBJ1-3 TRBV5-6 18 TGTGCCAGCAGCTTGGTCGGACAGGGGCTGAGCTCTGGAAACACCATATATTTT CASSLVGQGLSSGNTIYF
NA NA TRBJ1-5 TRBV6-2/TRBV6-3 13 TGTGCCAGCAGTTACTTCGGAGATCAGCCCCAGCATTTT CASSYFGDQPQHF
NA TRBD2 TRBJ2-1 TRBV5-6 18 TGTGCCAGCAGCTTAGTACGGACTAGCGGGGGAGTTTACAATGAGCAGTTCTTC CASSLVRTSGGVYNEQFF
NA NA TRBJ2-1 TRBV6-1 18 TGTGCCAGCAGTGAAGCGTGGAGGGCGGGGCCTACCTACAATGAGCAGTTCTTC CASSEAWRAGPTYNEQFF
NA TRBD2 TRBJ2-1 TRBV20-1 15 TGCAGTGCTAGTGGTCTAGCGGGAGGATACAATGAGCAGTTCTTC CSASGLAGGYNEQFF
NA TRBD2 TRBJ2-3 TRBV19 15 TGTGCCAGTAGTACGTCGGGAGGGGTCACAGATACGCAGTATTTT CASSTSGGVTDTQYF
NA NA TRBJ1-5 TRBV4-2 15 TGTGCCAGCAGCCAAGAGGGAGGGGAGGGTCAGCCCCAGCATTTT CASSQEGGEGQPQHF
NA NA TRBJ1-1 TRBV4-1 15 TGCGCCAGCAGCCAAGGGGAGGGGTTGAACACTGAAGCTTTCTTT CASSQGEGLNTEAFF
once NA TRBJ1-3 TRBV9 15 TGTGCCAGCAGCGTAGGACGGAGCTCTGGAAACACCATATATTTT CASSVGRSSGNTIYF
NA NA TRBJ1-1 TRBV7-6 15 TGTGCCAGCAGCCTAGCACCTGGGGGGAGCACTGAAGCTTTCTTT CASSLAPGGSTEAFF
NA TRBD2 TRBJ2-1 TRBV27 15 TGTGCCAGCAGTTATGCGTCTAGCGGGATAAATGAGCAGTTCTTC CASSYASSGINEQFF
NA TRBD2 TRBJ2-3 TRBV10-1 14 TGCGCCAGCAGTGATAGCGGGAGCACAGATACGCAGTATTTT CASSDSGSTDTQYF
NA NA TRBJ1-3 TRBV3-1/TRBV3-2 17 TGTGCCAGCAGCCAACGAGGAGGACCCCAAGGAGGAAACACCATATATTTT CASSQRGGPQGGNTIYF
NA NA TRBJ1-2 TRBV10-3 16 TGTGCCATCAGTGAGCCACAGGGACGGGACCTTATGAGCTACACCTTC CAISEPQGRDLMSYTF